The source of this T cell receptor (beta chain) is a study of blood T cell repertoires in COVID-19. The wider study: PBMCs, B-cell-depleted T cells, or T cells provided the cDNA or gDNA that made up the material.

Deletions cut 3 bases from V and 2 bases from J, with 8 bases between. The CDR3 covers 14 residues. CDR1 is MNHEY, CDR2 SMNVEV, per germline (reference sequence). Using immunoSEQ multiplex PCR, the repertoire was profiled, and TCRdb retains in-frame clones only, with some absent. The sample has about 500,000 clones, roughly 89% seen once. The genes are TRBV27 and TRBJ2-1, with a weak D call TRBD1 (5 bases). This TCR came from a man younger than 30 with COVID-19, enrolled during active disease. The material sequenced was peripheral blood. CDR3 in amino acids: CASSFTGAYNEQFF. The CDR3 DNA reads TGTGCCAGCAGTTTTACAGGAGCCTACAATGAGCAGTTCTTC.